One sample yielded the 21 T cell receptor beta chains listed below, sequenced in a study of T cells after yellow fever vaccination. TCRdb independently ran MiXCR on the 5' RACE reads; one entry per CDR3 protein. Here the sample spans roughly 120,000 distinct CDR3 sequences, 7.4% being singletons. This material consisted of CD4+ T cells sorted from PBMCs, taken more than 8 days after the first yellow fever vaccination. These receptors all stem from a man aged 18 to 30 who received the YFV17D yellow fever vaccine.

This clonotype appeared many times. For the CDR3, the DNA is TGTGCCATCCGCAGGGAACCCACAGATACGCAGTATTTT. Its translation is CAIRREPTDTQYF. The gene calls are TRBV6-6 and TRBJ2-3; a possible D gene is TRBD1 (5 bases). V was pared by 10 bases and J by 2 bases, with 13 bases between. The CDR3 is 13 residues long. Germline V gene data show CDR1 as MNHNY and CDR2 as SVGAGI (reference sequence).

This clonotype showed up many times. The V and J genes are TRBV7-3 and TRBJ2-2; tentative D call: TRBD2 (7 bases). The CDR3 has 20 residues. The V gene lost 2 bases and the J gene lost 0 bases, with 22 bases spanning the gap. The germline V gene encodes CDR1 SGHTA and CDR2 FQGTGA. The CDR3 nucleotides read TGTGCCAGCAGCTTATTGCCGGGGGGCCACCATCTGTCGAACACCGGGGAGCTGTTTTTT. Protein: CASSLLPGGHHLSNTGELFF.

This clonotype was counted ten times or more. The CDR3 region has the DNA TGTGCCAGCAGCGGACGACAATTCGGGCTCCAAGAGACCCAGTACTTC. It translates to CASSGRQFGLQETQYF. The gene calls are TRBV9 and TRBJ2-5; D gene unclear. The germline CDR1 and CDR2 sequences are SGDLS and YYNGEE. CDR3 length: 16 residues. Trimming pared 3 bases from V and 1 base from J, leaving 16 bases between.

Notes on this clonotype: This could be a read error, since a much larger clone is one nucleotide away. The chain couples TRBV7-6 to TRBJ2-5; 10 bases are shared with TRBD1. This CDR3 region has 18 residues. Germline V CDR1 and CDR2: SGHVS, FNYEAQ. The CDR3 sequence: CASSLTPQTGGLGESQYF. CDR3 sequence (DNA): TGTGCCAGCAGCTTAACCCCCCAGACAGGGGGCTTGGGAGAGTCCCAGTACTTC.

This clonotype has a count of ten or more. The chain uses TRBV11-2 and TRBJ2-1, with D tentatively TRBD1 (6 bases). V was cut by 5 bases and J by 10 bases, with 18 bases left in between. Germline V CDR1 and CDR2: SGHAT, FQNNGV. The CDR3 has 14 residues. The CDR3 DNA reads as TGTGCCAGCAGCCAGGGGCTACTCACCAGGGAGCAGTTCTTC. Its protein product is CASSQGLLTREQFF.

The genes are TRBV6-6 and TRBJ1-1; D remains ambiguous. Looked up from germline, CDR1 is MNHNY and CDR2 is SVGAGI (reference sequence). Trimming left V 10 bases short and J 5 bases short, with 17 bases between. This CDR3 has 13 residues. CDR3 in DNA: TGTGCCACCTCCCGGTCCCTGCTAACTGAAGCTTTCTTT. Residues: CATSRSLLTEAFF.

The table lists this clonotype with many counts. The rearrangement uses TRBV28 and TRBJ1-2; TRBD1 might be the D (5 bases). Trimming left V 6 bases short and J 1 base short, with 12 bases between. CDR1 is MDHEN, CDR2 SYDVKM, per germline. The CDR3 sequence is 14 residues long. CDR3 sequence: CASSPGALNYGYTF. CDR3 sequence (DNA): TGTGCCAGCAGCCCCGGGGCGCTTAACTATGGCTACACCTTC.

About this clonotype: At one end the junction does not follow the germline gene, possibly because of a read error. The rearrangement joins TRBV9 to TRBJ2-3; D gene ambiguous. The CDR3 is made up of 13 amino acids. From germline, CDR1 is SGDLS and CDR2 YYNGEE. The CDR3 sequence: CASCVASLDTQYF. CDR3 nucleotide sequence: TGTGCCAGCTGCGTAGCCAGCTTAGATACGCAGTATTTT.

This clonotype has at least ten counts. The V and J genes are TRBV9 and TRBJ2-3; D not certain. The CDR3 length is 15 residues. Trimming took off 0 bases at V and 5 bases at J, with 13 bases between the two ends. Per the germline V gene, CDR1 is SGDLS and CDR2 is YYNGEE. The CDR3 sequence: CASSVGVQLGDTQYF. For the CDR3, the DNA is TGTGCCAGCAGCGTAGGAGTACAGTTAGGAGATACGCAGTATTTT.

This clonotype was observed at least ten times. The V call is TRBV4-1, the J call TRBJ1-5, with D tentatively TRBD1 (6 bases). This CDR3 has 16 amino acids. The germline gives CDR1 MGHRA, CDR2 YSYEKL. V was cut by 0 bases and J by 2 bases, with 11 bases left in between. In DNA form, the CDR3 reads TGCGCCAGCAGCCAAGATGGGGGGCTAGGCAATCAGCCCCAGCATTTT. It yields the protein CASSQDGGLGNQPQHF.

There are a few counts of this clonotype. This chain links TRBV7-3 with TRBJ1-2; TRBD1 is a possible D gene (6 bases). Germline V gene lookup returns CDR1 SGHTA and CDR2 FQGTGA. The CDR3 totals 15 residues. V was pared by 1 base and J by 5 bases, with 14 bases between. Here the CDR3 reads CASSLNAGAPYGYTF. DNA of the CDR3: TGTGCCAGCAGCTTAAATGCGGGGGCGCCTTATGGCTACACCTTC.

Many counts were recorded for this clonotype. The DNA for the CDR3 is TGTGCCAGCAGCCCACCCGTTGATGGCTACACCTTC. Translated: CASSPPVDGYTF. The V gene is TRBV7-2, the J gene TRBJ1-2; D call uncertain. The V end lost 5 bases, the J end lost 6 bases, and 10 bases lay between the germline ends. Germline V gene data show CDR1 as SGHTA and CDR2 as FQGNSA. This CDR3 has 12 amino acids.

This clonotype has more than one count but fewer than ten. The chain recombines TRBV5-1 with TRBJ1-2; weak D call: TRBD1 (6 bases). Germline-derived CDR1 and CDR2 are SGHRS and YFSETQ. The CDR3 contains 13 residues. V lost 4 bases to trimming and J lost 2 bases, with 9 bases between them. CDR3 coding DNA: TGCGCCAGCAGCGAGGACAGCAACTATGGCTACACCTTC. Encoded protein: CASSEDSNYGYTF.

This clonotype appeared a few times. The chain is built from TRBV11-2 and TRBJ2-3, with D possibly matching TRBD1 (5 bases). The CDR3 runs to 16 residues. The V and J ends lost 5 bases and 1 base respectively, with 16 bases between them. CDR1 and CDR2 from the germline V gene are SGHAT and FQNNGV. The CDR3 loop is CASSPRPRGRTDTQYF. CDR3 sequence (DNA): TGTGCCAGCAGCCCCCGACCAAGGGGCCGCACAGATACGCAGTATTTT. The full variable domain, with the rest looked up from reference TRBV11-2 and TRBJ2-3, is EAGVAQSPRYKIIEKRQSVAFWCNPISGHATLYWYQQILGQGPKLLIQFQNNGVVDDSQLPKDRFSAERLKGVDSTLKIQPAKLEDSAVYLCASSPRPRGRTDTQYFGPGTRLTVL.

This clonotype turned up a few times. The chain has TRBV4-2 and TRBJ2-1; D might be TRBD1 (6 bases). This CDR3 is built from 14 residues. Germline values: CDR1 LGHNA, CDR2 YNFKEQ. V was trimmed by 4 bases and J by 6 bases, leaving 13 bases between them. The CDR3 region is CASSRNTGLNEQFF. In DNA form, the CDR3 reads TGTGCCAGCAGCCGCAACACAGGGCTCAATGAGCAGTTCTTC.

There are many counts of this clonotype. The chain couples TRBV12-3 or TRBV12-4 to TRBJ2-7; D is ambiguous. V lost 2 bases and J 6 bases, leaving 11 bases between the germline ends. The CDR3 extends over 13 amino acids. CDR3 sequence (DNA): TGTGCCAGCAGTTTATTGGGATTTGGCGAGCAGTACGTC. Residues: CASSLLGFGEQYV.

This clonotype was observed at least ten times. The rearrangement links TRBV7-3 to TRBJ2-5; maybe TRBD2 (6 bases). V dropped 3 bases and J dropped 5 bases, with 10 bases sitting between them. This CDR3 has 13 amino acids. Per the germline V gene, CDR1 is SGHTA and CDR2 is FQGTGA. The CDR3 bases are TGTGCCAGCAGCTTGGGGGGTCGGGAGACCCAGTACTTC. Translated: CASSLGGRETQYF.

This clonotype has a count of ten or more. The chain links TRBV6-1 to TRBJ2-3; 8 nucleotides align to TRBD2. Germline CDR1 MNHNS, CDR2 SASEGT. After removal of 4 bases from V and 5 bases from J, the junction contained 8 bases not matched to a gene. The CDR3 totals 15 residues. Written as DNA, the CDR3 is TGTGCCAGCAGTGCGGGGGGGCCTTTTGGAGATACGCAGTATTTT. Translated, it gives CASSAGGPFGDTQYF.

The V call is TRBV5-6, the J call TRBJ2-3; TRBD2 is a possible D gene (5 bases). V was shortened by 0 bases and J by 2 bases, with 13 bases between the two germline ends. The length of the CDR3 is 16 residues. Germline V lookup: CDR1 SGHDT, CDR2 YYEEEE. CDR3 bases: TGTGCCAGCAGCTTGGATGGACTCCTTTCCACAGATACGCAGTATTTT. Protein: CASSLDGLLSTDTQYF.

The chain joins TRBV9 to TRBJ2-3; D unresolved. This CDR3 region has 14 residues. CDR1 and CDR2 from the germline V gene are SGDLS and YYNGEE. V lost 2 bases, J lost 4 bases, and 11 bases lay in between. The DNA of the CDR3 is TGTGCCAGCAGCGTTCAAGCCCTACCAGATACGCAGTATTTT. It codes for CASSVQALPDTQYF.

This clonotype was seen at least ten times. V gene TRBV7-3 combines with J gene TRBJ1-1; 7 nucleotides agree with TRBD1. The CDR3 is 12 amino acids. With V trimmed by 5 bases and J by 9 bases, 6 bases remained unmatched. CDR1 and CDR2 from the germline V gene are SGHTA and FQGTGA. As DNA, the CDR3 is TGTGCCAGCAGCCCCCAGGGGGGTCAAGCTTTCTTT. Translation: CASSPQGGQAFF.